This T cell receptor (beta chain) was identified in a study of T cell changes during pregnancy in multiple sclerosis. The length of the CDR3 is 16 residues. The J segment lost 1 base and the V segment lost 3 bases, leaving 9 bases of the junction unmatched. Looked up from germline, CDR1 is SGHVS and CDR2 is FQNEAQ. Produced via immunoSEQ multiplex PCR; TCRdb's table is partial and in-frame only. The table lists roughly 77,000 clones, around 90% of them singletons. This sample comprised peripheral blood, obtained in the second trimester of pregnancy. J is TRBJ2-7 and V is TRBV7-8, with 7 positions matching TRBD2. The TCR comes from a female donor with multiple sclerosis, enrolled in a pregnancy study. DNA for the CDR3: TGTGCCAGCAGCTTTGATAGGACCGGGGGGTCCTACGAGCAGTACTTC. This gives the protein CASSFDRTGGSYEQYF. Full variable domain (outside the CDR3, taken from reference TRBV7-8 and TRBJ2-7): GAGVSQSPRYKVAKRGQDVALRCDPISGHVSLFWYQQALGQGPEFLTYFQNEAQLDKSGLPSDRFFAERPEGSVSTLKIQRTQQEDSAVYLCASSFDRTGGSYEQYFGPGTRLTVT.